A selection of T cell receptor beta chains follows, all from one sample in a study of cytomegalovirus exposure and HLA in healthy donors. TCRdb's table, derived via immunoSEQ multiplex PCR, lists solely in-frame clones and lacks some. The sample holds about 300,000 clones, approximately 90% seen once. The sample comprised PBMCs. These receptors all come from a middle-aged man in good health and CMV-seropositive. CDR3s include the opening cysteine and the closing phenylalanine or tryptophan. The D gene is left open where the match is weak. Where a row states a size, it is once, few, many or the class of an expanded clone; other rows omit it.

J gene | clone size | V gene | D gene | CDR3 DNA | CDR3 protein
TRBJ2-5 | - | TRBV5-1 | TRBD2 | TGCGCCAGCAGCCCCCTAGCGGGAGGGACAGGGGAGACCCAGTACTTC | CASSPLAGGTGETQYF
TRBJ2-5 | - | TRBV4-1 | TRBD2 | TGCGCCAGCAGCCAAGACGAGCGGGAGCTGAGGGAGACCCAGTACTTC | CASSQDERELRETQYF
TRBJ1-2 | - | TRBV20-1 | - | TGCAGTGCTCCTACCTCCTATGGCTACACCTTC | CSAPTSYGYTF
TRBJ2-7 | - | TRBV7-9 | TRBD2 | TGTTCCAGCACCTATAGCGGGAGTGCCTACGAGCAGTACTTC | CSSTYSGSAYEQYF
TRBJ2-7 | - | TRBV19 | - | TGTGCCAGTAGTATAAACCCCTGGCAGGGGATCTCCTACGAGCAGTACTTC | CASSINPWQGISYEQYF
TRBJ2-1 | - | TRBV28 | TRBD2 | TGTGCCAGCAGGTGGGCGGGGCCGCGGGGGAATGAGCAGTTCTTC | CASRWAGPRGNEQFF
TRBJ1-4 | - | TRBV10-3 | TRBD1 | TGTGCCATCAGTGAGTCCCCCCCTGGACAGGGAGAAAAACTGTTTTTT | CAISESPPGQGEKLFF
TRBJ2-2 | - | TRBV5-1 | - | TGCGCCAGCAGCTTGGTACTGGTTTGGGGGCCCGGGGAGCTGTTTTTT | CASSLVLVWGPGELFF
TRBJ1-5 | - | TRBV18 | TRBD1 | TGTGCCAGCTCGCTGGAGGAGAGGGGGCGCTTAGAGAGCAATCAGCCCCAGCATTTT | CASSLEERGRLESNQPQHF
TRBJ2-7 | - | TRBV15 | TRBD1 | TGTGCCACCAGCACCACCCGGAGGACAGGGGTTTTCTACGAGCAGTACTTC | CATSTTRRTGVFYEQYF
TRBJ1-2 | - | TRBV4-1 | TRBD1 | TGCGCCAGCAGCCAAGAGGCCAGGGGGGCTAACTATGGCTACACCTTC | CASSQEARGANYGYTF
TRBJ1-1 | few | TRBV28 | TRBD1 | TGTGCCAGCAGTCCGGGACAGGGTTACTTGGACACTGAAGCTTTCTTT | CASSPGQGYLDTEAFF
TRBJ1-5 | - | TRBV28 | TRBD1 | TGTGCCAGCAGTTTTAGGGAGACAGGGTTTAGCCAGCCCCAGCATTTT | CASSFRETGFSQPQHF
TRBJ2-1 | - | TRBV6-5 | TRBD1 | TGTGCCAGCAGAAAGGGACAGGGGGCAGGGAATGAGCAGTTCTTC | CASRKGQGAGNEQFF